Many counts were recorded for the clone carrying this T cell receptor (beta chain). The antigen is unknown. Trimming cost V 3 bases and J 0 bases; bases outside gene matches: 4. CDR3 length equals 15 residues. Germline V gives CDR1 SNHLY, CDR2 FYNNEI. The data derive from a study of human T cells and chemical hapten exposure. Study-wide context: Slight volume differences across pooled libraries mainly accounted for varying per-sample TCR yields. Study-wide findings and caveats: Unchanged with DPC sensitization were TCRs above 1 in 1000 frequency.

Single cDNA molecules in the library carried unique molecular identifiers attached during preparation. In the original processing: TCR counts had a median of approximately 87,000 per sample and spanned about 23,224 to 750,000. TCRdb reanalysed the RACE reads using MiXCR and keeps one entry per CDR3 protein. The V and J calls follow TCRdb's processing rather than the paper's. The table has about 93,000 distinct CDR3 sequences, 8.5% to 9% seen once. Sample time point: healthy volunteer bleed at 2 weeks. Unseparated into fractions, whole blood served as the source from which total RNA was extracted. The sequence was obtained from a female donor in good health. Some clones in this sample may be carry-over from other donors' samples. Sequencing was performed on whole blood. This chain joins TRBV2 and TRBJ1-1; 7 bases map to TRBD1. CDR3 sequence: CASSDGTALNTEAFF. The CDR3, as DNA: TGTGCCAGCAGTGACGGGACAGCGTTGAACACTGAAGCTTTCTTT.